This T cell receptor beta chain was identified in a study of CD8+ T cells in alopecia areata. Looking at the study overall: Patients remained on tofacitinib for 6 to 18 months and then went 6 months without it.

Patients with alopecia areata provided lesional scalp punch biopsies as well as peripheral blood. V shed 5 bases, J shed 2 bases, and the junction held 3 bases outside the gene matches. CDR3 length: 14 residues. CDR1 and CDR2 from the germline V gene are MNHEY and SMNVEV (reference sequence). This clone was counted only a few times. cDNA prepared by RNA extraction and subsequent reverse transcription served as the template for sequencing. Sequenced by immunoSEQ multiplex PCR; TCRdb stores in-frame clones only, minus some. This sample has approximately 13,000 clones, with 58% found just once. The receptor was derived from a human donor with alopecia areata. The specimen comprised skin, sampled at week 0. The J gene is TRBJ2-7, the V gene TRBV27, with 10 bases lining up with TRBD1. As DNA, the CDR3 is TGTGCCAGCAGTACTGGGACAGGGGCCTACGAGCAGTACTTC. It translates to CASSTGTGAYEQYF.